Reported below is one T cell receptor beta chain. Antigen specificity is unknown. The CDR3 sequence is 16 residues long. V lost 0 bases and J lost 6; bases outside the gene matches: 6. CDR1 is MDHEN and CDR2 is SYDVKM in the germline V gene. This specimen comes from a study of OX40 agonist ivuxolimab in advanced cancers. Regarding the study as a whole: CD4+ and CD8+ blood T cells expanded clonally by week 6 at 0.1 to 3.0 mg/kg.

TCRdb's table, derived via immunoSEQ multiplex PCR, lists solely in-frame clones and lacks some. The sample lists 55,000 to 80,000 clones, around 87% seen once, with approximately 0.99% in the top ten. Individuals having autoimmune disease history or systemic immunosuppression were not enrolled. This chain links TRBV28 with TRBJ2-7, with 12 positions matching TRBD2. This TCR came from an adult with an advanced solid tumor such as melanoma, head and neck, liver or kidney cancer. This material consisted of CD4+ or CD8+ T cells sorted from blood, taken in a trial of the OX40 agonist ivuxolimab. CDR3 DNA sequence: TGTGCCAGCAGTTTATGGACGAGACTAGCGGGAGCCGAGCAGTACTTC. Protein sequence: CASSLWTRLAGAEQYF.